The present T cell receptor (beta chain) was sequenced within a study of shared clonotypes between healthy human individuals. On the study more broadly: There were three CD4 naive, three CD4 memory, two CD8 naive and one CD8 memory plates per donor.

Generated by immunoSEQ multiplex PCR, the TCRdb table keeps only in-frame clones and is missing some. This table has millions of clones, approximately 95% appearing once. Between the trimmed V and J ends, which lost 4 bases and 4 bases, there was a span of 8 bases. The CDR3 totals 13 residues. The germline V gene has CDR1 SGHAT and CDR2 FQNNGV. The chain is built from TRBV11-2 and TRBJ2-1; D unclear. The TCR comes from a man in his late teens or twenties in good health. Some clones in this sample may be carry-over from other donors' samples. Source material: naive CD4+ T cells from PBMCs. Stated subset: CD45RA+ positively selected. CDR3 amino acids: CASSSARYNEQFF. The DNA of the CDR3 is TGTGCCAGCAGCTCAGCCAGATACAATGAGCAGTTCTTC.